This TCR beta chain was found in a study of regulatory T cells in long-lasting Graves disease. Indicated time point: newly diagnosed GD, antithyroid drugs for less than 3 months. The TCR library was made from RNA that had been extracted from PBMCs in TRIzol. With regard to this clonotype: The junction departs from the called germline gene at one end, perhaps through a read error.

The authors built TCR beta libraries using iRepertoire HTBI primers and Arm-PCR of CDR3 regions. In TCRdb, the multiplex PCR reads were re-called with MiXCR into one record per CDR3 protein. The table has 250,000 or so distinct CDR3 sequences, approximately 18% seen once. These data also featured in a second study, about T cells in Graves' hyperthyroidism and ophthalmopathy. As that report states: The diagnostic basis comprised clinical symptoms, serum thyroxine and TRAb, thyroid ultrasound and orbital computed tomography.

The sequenced sample was peripheral blood mononuclear cells (PBMCs), obtained at new diagnosis, from a patient treated with antithyroid drugs. The source of this sequence is a woman in her thirties with Graves disease.

This CDR3 is CAGSPGVLNEKLFF. For the CDR3, the DNA is TGTGCCGGCAGCCCCGGAGTCCTAAATGAAAAACTGTTTTTT. This chain joins TRBV3-1 and TRBJ1-4; no clear D. CDR3 length equals 14 residues. Looked up from germline, CDR1 is LGHDT and CDR2 is YNNKEL (reference sequence).